This TCR beta chain is drawn from a study of T cell changes during pregnancy in multiple sclerosis. Germline V lookup: CDR1 MNHEY, CDR2 SMNVEV (reference sequence). The CDR3 sequence is 16 residues long. V lost 5 bases and J lost 5, with 21 bases in between. Sequenced by immunoSEQ multiplex PCR; TCRdb stores in-frame clones only, minus some. Found here are about 74,000 clones, approximately 90% of them singletons; the top ten hold less than 3.5%. This TCR was recovered from a female donor with multiple sclerosis, enrolled in a pregnancy study. The specimen was peripheral blood, collected before pregnancy. The chain couples TRBV27 to TRBJ1-1; possibly TRBD1 for D (5 bases). The DNA of the CDR3 is TGTGCCAGCAGTCCGTACAGGCCCCAGGATGGGACTGAAGCTTTCTTT. Its translation is CASSPYRPQDGTEAFF.